This TCR beta chain was captured in a study of response to subunit inactivated influenza vaccine. The CDR3 is 13 amino acids. The ends were cut back, 7 bases at V and 2 bases at J, with 9 bases in the middle. One entry per CDR3 protein results from TCRdb running MiXCR on the RT-PCR reads. The sample yields about 780,000 distinct CDR3 sequences, around 18% seen once. This clonotype was counted between two and nine times. Its antigen is unknown. Study findings and constraints: The authors offered the suggestion that each seasonal influenza vaccination recruits few new T cells.

This specimen was PBMCs from blood, taken about 5 days after vaccination. This clonotype was sampled from a man aged 50 or older who received an inactivated influenza vaccine. The V call is TRBV12-3 or TRBV12-4, the J call TRBJ2-1; a weak D match, TRBD2 (5 bases). The CDR3 region is CASNRDTYNEQFF. CDR3 in DNA: TGTGCCAGCAACCGGGATACCTACAATGAGCAGTTCTTC.